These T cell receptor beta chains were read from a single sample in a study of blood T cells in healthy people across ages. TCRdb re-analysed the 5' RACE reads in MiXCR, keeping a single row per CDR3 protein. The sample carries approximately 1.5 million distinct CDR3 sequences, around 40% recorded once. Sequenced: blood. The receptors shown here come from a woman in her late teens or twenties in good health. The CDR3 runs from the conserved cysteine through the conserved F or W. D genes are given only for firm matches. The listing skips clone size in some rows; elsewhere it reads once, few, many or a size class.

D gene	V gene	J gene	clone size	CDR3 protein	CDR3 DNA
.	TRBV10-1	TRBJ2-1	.	CASSDSRAVGDEQFF	TGCGCCAGCAGTGACAGCAGGGCGGTTGGGGATGAGCAGTTCTTC
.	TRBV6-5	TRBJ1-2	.	CASSYGYLGSDRKERYGYTF	TGTGCCAGCAGTTACGGCTATCTCGGCAGTGACCGAAAGGAGAGGTATGGCTACACCTTC
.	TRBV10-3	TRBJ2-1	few	CAISRSYSSYNEQFF	TGTGCCATCAGTCGAAGTTATAGCTCCTACAATGAGCAGTTCTTC
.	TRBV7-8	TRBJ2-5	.	CASSLIPTGADREGQETQYF	TGTGCCAGCAGCTTAATACCTACCGGGGCGGACAGGGAGGGTCAAGAGACCCAGTACTTC
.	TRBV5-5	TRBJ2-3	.	CASSLAAGTETQYF	TGTGCCAGCAGCTTGGCAGCAGGCACAGAGACGCAGTATTTT
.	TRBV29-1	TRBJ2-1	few	CSVKRQAGTYNEQFF	TGCAGCGTCAAAAGACAGGCCGGGACTTACAATGAGCAGTTCTTC
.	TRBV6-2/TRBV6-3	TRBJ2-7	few	CASRWTSNNEQYF	TGTGCCTCGCGGTGGACTTCTAACAATGAGCAGTACTTC
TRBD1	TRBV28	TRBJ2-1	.	CAIRSLGTGDNEQFF	TGTGCCATCCGATCCCTGGGGACAGGGGACAATGAGCAGTTCTTC
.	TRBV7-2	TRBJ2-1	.	CASSLSTGVDEQFF	TGTGCCAGCAGCTTATCGACGGGGGTGGATGAGCAGTTCTTC
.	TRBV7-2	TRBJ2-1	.	CASSFTGDYNEQFF	TGTGCCAGCAGCTTCACGGGGGACTACAATGAGCAGTTCTTC